This is a list of T cell receptor beta chains from one sample in a study of control samples from healthy donors and cancer patients. The data were produced by immunoSEQ multiplex PCR, yet TCRdb's version contains in-frame clones alone and is incomplete. The table records roughly 130,000 clones, just under 95% of them present only once. The sequenced material came from blood. These receptor sequences come from a man younger than 45 in good health. Both conserved end residues are part of each CDR3. D genes are given only for firm matches. Clone sizes are given selectively: once, few, many, or a class where the clone is expanded.

D,V,size,J,CDR3,DNA
-,TRBV5-6,once,TRBJ1-1,CASSLGPGIQYSNTEAFF,TGTGCCAGCAGCTTGGGCCCAGGAATACAATACTCGAACACTGAAGCTTTCTTT
-,TRBV15,few,TRBJ2-5,CATSRDRSIWETQYF,TGTGCCACCAGCAGAGATCGATCAATCTGGGAGACCCAGTACTTC
TRBD1,TRBV27,-,TRBJ1-1,CASSFRPGAGGGNGAFF,TGTGCCAGCAGTTTCAGACCCGGGGCAGGGGGCGGCAATGGAGCTTTCTTT
-,TRBV9,-,TRBJ1-1,CASSVGLTEAFF,TGTGCCAGCAGCGTAGGGCTGACTGAAGCTTTCTTT
-,TRBV19,-,TRBJ1-2,CASSLDYYGYTF,TGTGCCAGTAGTCTAGACTACTATGGCTACACCTTC
-,TRBV30,-,TRBJ1-2,CALSDSLYGYTF,TGTGCCTTATCGGACAGCCTCTATGGCTACACCTTC
TRBD1,TRBV19,-,TRBJ1-5,CAAHGGQRNQPQHF,TGTGCTGCCCATGGGGGACAGAGGAATCAGCCCCAGCATTTT
-,TRBV21-1,-,TRBJ1-5,CASSSLGEDQPQHF,TGTGCCAGCAGCTCCCTGGGTGAGGATCAGCCCCAGCATTTT
TRBD2,TRBV11-2,-,TRBJ2-2,CASSYSGTYTGELFF,TGTGCCAGCAGCTATAGCGGGACCTACACCGGGGAGCTGTTTTTT
-,TRBV4-3,-,TRBJ2-1,CASSQVYVTVSYNEQFF,TGCGCCAGCAGCCAAGTGTATGTAACGGTCTCCTACAATGAGCAGTTCTTC
-,TRBV5-5,-,TRBJ2-3,CASSPMTDTQYF,TGTGCCAGCAGCCCCATGACAGATACGCAGTATTTT
-,TRBV20-1,-,TRBJ1-1,CSASPYVGGPNTEAFF,TGCAGTGCTAGTCCCTACGTGGGGGGGCCGAACACTGAAGCTTTCTTT
TRBD1,TRBV12-3/TRBV12-4,-,TRBJ1-1,CASSRTGRRDAFF,TGTGCCAGCAGTAGGACAGGGCGCAGGGATGCTTTCTTT
-,TRBV15,-,TRBJ2-7,CATSRDRSSYEQYF,TGTGCCACCAGCAGAGACAGGAGCTCCTACGAGCAGTACTTC
-,TRBV9,-,TRBJ1-1,CASSVVIPTEAFF,TGTGCCAGCAGCGTAGTGATCCCCACTGAAGCTTTCTTT
-,TRBV27,-,TRBJ2-3,CASSSRGPRTDTQYF,TGTGCCAGCAGTTCCCGGGGGCCCAGGACAGATACGCAGTATTTT
TRBD2,TRBV7-2,once,TRBJ2-1,CASSRLAGERNEQFF,TGTGCCAGCAGCCGCCTAGCGGGGGAAAGGAATGAGCAGTTCTTC
-,TRBV7-9,-,TRBJ2-7,CASSWRGTYEQYF,TGTGCCAGCAGCTGGCGCGGGACCTACGAGCAGTACTTC
-,TRBV12-3/TRBV12-4,-,TRBJ1-1,CASSLDWNTEAFF,TGTGCCAGCAGTCTAGACTGGAACACTGAAGCTTTCTTT
-,TRBV30,-,TRBJ2-7,CARTHMGEQYF,TGTGCCCGAACCCACATGGGGGAGCAGTACTTC
-,TRBV2,-,TRBJ2-7,CASSEAWGSSYEQYF,TGTGCCAGCAGTGAAGCGTGGGGGAGCTCCTACGAGCAGTACTTC
-,TRBV5-5,-,TRBJ1-3,CASSFGPTQTTGNTIYF,TGTGCCAGCAGCTTCGGGCCCACCCAGACGACTGGAAACACCATATATTTT
-,TRBV19,-,TRBJ1-6,CATRESSYNSPLHF,TGTGCCACCCGCGAAAGCTCCTATAATTCACCCCTCCACTTT
-,TRBV11-3,-,TRBJ1-1,CASSLSRGNTEAFF,TGTGCCAGCAGCTTATCCAGGGGGAACACTGAAGCTTTCTTT
-,TRBV7-9,-,TRBJ2-2,CASSFGRSSTGELFF,TGTGCCAGCAGCTTCGGACGGTCGTCCACCGGGGAGCTGTTTTTT
-,TRBV9,-,TRBJ1-6,CASSPSPYNSPLHF,TGTGCCAGCAGCCCAAGCCCCTATAATTCACCCCTCCACTTT
TRBD1,TRBV19,few,TRBJ1-2,CASSFVGTVNYGYTF,TGTGCCAGTAGCTTCGTCGGGACAGTAAACTATGGCTACACCTTC
TRBD1,TRBV27,-,TRBJ1-4,CASSSIAGGATEKLFF,TGTGCCAGCAGTTCAATCGCAGGGGGCGCAACTGAAAAACTGTTTTTT
-,TRBV29-1,-,TRBJ2-2,CSVEHEELFF,TGCAGCGTTGAACATGAGGAGCTGTTTTTT
TRBD1,TRBV28,-,TRBJ2-5,CASSLGTGQETQYF,TGTGCCAGCAGTTTAGGGACAGGGCAAGAGACCCAGTACTTC
TRBD1,TRBV19,-,TRBJ1-2,CASSVDRGSGGYTF,TGTGCCAGTAGTGTGGACAGGGGGTCTGGTGGCTACACCTTC
-,TRBV6-2/TRBV6-3,-,TRBJ1-1,CASSYGSHSDTEAFF,TGTGCCAGCAGTTACGGGAGTCACAGCGACACTGAAGCTTTCTTT